A single T cell receptor (beta chain) is shown here with its context. Its antigen remains unknown. The record originates from a study of OX40 agonist ivuxolimab in advanced cancers. Sequencing was performed with immunoSEQ multiplex PCR; in TCRdb, only in-frame clones are kept and a portion is missing. The sample shows tens of thousands of clones, around 89% of them seen only once. General study findings and limits: Expanded clones were, on average, more numerous among CD8+ T cells than CD4+. With doses of 0.1 to 3.0 mg/kg, CD4+ and CD8+ blood T cells had undergone clonal expansion by week 6.

CDR3 length equals 13 residues. Germline trimming cut 7 bases from V and 4 bases from J; bases unmatched to any gene: 2. Per germline, CDR1 SQVTM and CDR2 ANQGSEA. Sequenced material: CD4+ or CD8+ T cells sorted from blood, taken in a trial of the OX40 agonist ivuxolimab. The chain recombines TRBV29-1 with TRBJ2-1; 12 bases align to TRBD2. The TCR originated in an adult with an advanced solid tumor such as melanoma, head and neck, liver or kidney cancer. This CDR3 reads CSAGLAGYNEQFF. The CDR3 DNA follows: TGCAGCGCTGGACTAGCGGGATACAATGAGCAGTTCTTC.